One and the same sample provided the 25 T cell receptor beta chains below, sequenced in a study of cytomegalovirus exposure and HLA in healthy donors. A multiplex PCR was run with 60 Vbeta primers and 13 Jbeta primers. Measured with immunoSEQ multiplex PCR; TCRdb has only the in-frame clones, and not every one. The table lists some 130,000 clones, about 74% of them singletons, with 6% to 8% in the top ten. The sequencing sample was made of PBMCs. The receptors here all came from a male donor in good health and CMV-seronegative.

This clone occurred a few times. The J gene is TRBJ2-3, the V gene TRBV30; D is uncertain. Per germline, CDR1 GTSNPN and CDR2 SVGIG (reference sequence). The CDR3 runs 16 residues. Trimming cost V 0 bases and J 0 bases, with 13 bases left between them. The CDR3 is CAWSVQTPRSTDTQYF. The CDR3 nucleotides read TGTGCCTGGAGTGTACAAACCCCCCGAAGCACAGATACGCAGTATTTT.

J is TRBJ2-1 and V is TRBV19; TRBD2 might be the D (6 bases). The V end lost 1 base, the J end lost 4 bases, and 20 bases lay between the germline ends. CDR3 length: 18 amino acids. Germline assignment: CDR1 LNHDA and CDR2 SQIVND (reference sequence). CDR3 in amino acids: CASSIVARDWTDYNEQFF. In nucleotides, the CDR3 is TGTGCCAGTAGTATAGTGGCGAGGGACTGGACGGATTACAATGAGCAGTTCTTC.

With regard to this clone: The same CDR3 can be traced to other DNA sequences in this sample. This chain joins TRBV19 and TRBJ2-5; 7 nucleotides align to TRBD1. This CDR3 spans 13 amino acids. V shed 4 bases and J 5 bases; nucleotides not matched to a gene: 4. The germline V gene has CDR1 LNHDA and CDR2 SQIVND (reference sequence). The CDR3 loop reads CASSTGGRETQYF. CDR3 nucleotide sequence: TGTGCCAGTAGTACAGGGGGTCGGGAGACCCAGTACTTC.

The chain recombines TRBV7-2 with TRBJ2-7, with 8 bases fitting TRBD1. This CDR3 is 13 amino acids long. Germline-derived CDR1 and CDR2 are SGHTA and FQGNSA. Trimming cost V 11 bases and J 3 bases; bases outside gene matches: 9. The CDR3 region is CASRGRLGYEQYF. DNA for the CDR3: TGTGCCTCCAGGGGGCGATTGGGCTACGAGCAGTACTTC.

V usage is TRBV4-3 and J usage is TRBJ2-1, with D perhaps matching TRBD2 (6 bases). The ends were cut back, 3 bases at V and 8 bases at J, with 11 bases in the middle. CDR1 LGHNA and CDR2 YSLEER come from the germline V gene. The length of the CDR3 is 13 residues. DNA of the CDR3: TGCGCCAGCAGCCAGGGGACTGCCGATGAGCAGTTCTTC. This sequence encodes CASSQGTADEQFF.

The chain joins TRBV7-6 to TRBJ2-1; perhaps TRBD2 as D (5 bases). Germline-derived CDR1 and CDR2 are SGHVS and FNYEAQ. Trimming took 1 base from V and 0 from J, leaving 13 bases between them. The CDR3 consists of 17 residues. Here the CDR3 DNA reads TGTGCCAGCAGCTTAGAGGTAGCGCAGAGCTCCTACAATGAGCAGTTCTTC. Its protein is CASSLEVAQSSYNEQFF. The full variable domain, completed using reference TRBV7-6 and TRBJ2-1, is GAGVSQSPRYKVTKRGQDVALRCDPISGHVSLYWYRQALGQGPEFLTYFNYEAQQDKSGLPNDRFSAERPEGSISTLTIQRTEQRDSAMYRCASSLEVAQSSYNEQFFGPGTRLTVL.

V usage is TRBV11-1 and J usage is TRBJ2-7; 7 nucleotides line up with TRBD1. Germline CDR1 reads SGHAT; CDR2 reads FQDESV (reference sequence). The J segment lost 6 bases and the V segment lost 3 bases, leaving 8 bases of the junction unmatched. CDR3 length: 14 residues. The CDR3 nucleotides read TGTGCCAGCAGCTTGACTGGGACAGTTCGCGAGCAGTACTTC. It specifies CASSLTGTVREQYF.

This chain links TRBV5-8 with TRBJ1-5; maybe TRBD1 (6 bases). Trimming pared 2 bases from V and 5 bases from J, leaving 14 bases between. CDR3 size: 15 residues. Germline values: CDR1 SGHTS, CDR2 YDEGEE. CDR3 loop: CASSLQGLIDQPQHF. The CDR3 DNA follows: TGTGCCAGCAGCTTACAGGGTCTGATAGATCAGCCCCAGCATTTT.

The V and J genes are TRBV5-8 and TRBJ1-5, with a possible D match to TRBD1 (6 bases). CDR3 length equals 15 residues. Trimming pared 3 bases from V and 0 bases from J, leaving 10 bases between. Germline-derived CDR1 and CDR2 are SGHTS and YDEGEE. The CDR3 DNA sequence: TGTGCCAGCAGCTCCGGACAGCTTAGCAATCAGCCCCAGCATTTT. It encodes CASSSGQLSNQPQHF. The complete variable domain, with remaining parts taken from reference TRBV5-8 and TRBJ1-5, reads EAGVTQSPTHLIKTRGQQATLRCSPISGHTSVYWYQQALGLGLQFLLWYDEGEERNRGNFPPRFSGRQFPNYSSELNVNALELEDSALYLCASSSGQLSNQPQHFGDGTRLSIL.

The chain combines TRBV5-1 with TRBJ1-2; 10 nucleotides line up with TRBD1. The CDR3 is 14 amino acids. Germline values: CDR1 SGHRS, CDR2 YFSETQ. V shed 4 bases, J shed 6 bases, and the junction held 6 bases outside the gene matches. CDR3 in amino acids: CASSPGQGGDGYTF. The CDR3 region has the DNA TGCGCCAGCAGCCCAGGACAGGGGGGCGATGGCTACACCTTC.

V usage is TRBV5-1 and J usage is TRBJ2-1; maybe TRBD2 (5 bases). The V end lost 0 bases, the J end lost 4 bases, and 11 bases lay between the germline ends. This CDR3 is built from 15 residues. CDR1 is SGHRS and CDR2 is YFSETQ in the germline V gene. The CDR3 region has the DNA TGCGCCAGCAGCTTGGAGGGAGCTGCGTACAATGAGCAGTTCTTC. Amino acids: CASSLEGAAYNEQFF.

This clone has a single count. The V gene is TRBV30, the J gene TRBJ2-7, with 9 nucleotides matching TRBD2. Unmatched junction bases numbered 5, after V lost 1 base and J lost 10 bases. Per germline, CDR1 GTSNPN and CDR2 SVGIG (reference sequence). The CDR3 is 12 amino acids. The CDR3 bases are TGTGCCTGGAGTGAGGGGCGGGAGGGCCAGTACTTC. This gives the protein CAWSEGREGQYF.

This clone was observed a few times. Other DNA sequences in this specimen translate into the identical CDR3. The chain links TRBV28 to TRBJ2-5; 8 bases are shared with TRBD2. In germline, CDR1 is MDHEN, CDR2 SYDVKM. This CDR3 contains 14 residues. J gave up 4 bases and V 9 bases, and 10 bases lay outside the gene matches. The CDR3 region is CASAESGRGETQYF. In DNA form, the CDR3 reads TGTGCCAGTGCGGAATCCGGGAGGGGAGAGACCCAGTACTTC.

This sequence joins TRBV9 and TRBJ1-1; 9 positions match TRBD1. This CDR3 contains 15 residues. Per germline, CDR1 SGDLS and CDR2 YYNGEE. V dropped 3 bases and J dropped 4; count of bases not matched to a gene: 7. The CDR3 sequence is CASSDTGGAGTEAFF. The CDR3 nucleotides read TGTGCCAGCAGCGACACAGGGGGCGCCGGCACTGAAGCTTTCTTT.

This clone has a single count. V usage is TRBV20-1 and J usage is TRBJ1-2, with D uncertain. Germline loops: CDR1 DFQATT, CDR2 SNEGSKA (reference sequence). Trimming removed 6 bases at V and 8 bases at J, with 10 bases between. The CDR3 has 10 residues. CDR3 protein: CSAVPGGYTF. CDR3 sequence (DNA): TGCAGTGCCGTTCCGGGGGGCTACACCTTC.

V gene TRBV29-1 combines with J gene TRBJ2-2, with TRBD1 as a possible D gene (7 bases). Per germline, CDR1 SQVTM and CDR2 ANQGSEA. The V and J ends lost 7 bases and 5 bases respectively, with 14 bases between them. There are 13 residues in the CDR3. CDR3 bases: TGCAGCGGGAGGGCAGGGGGGACCGGGGAGCTGTTTTTT. Amino acid sequence: CSGRAGGTGELFF.

The V and J genes are TRBV9 and TRBJ2-1, with 11 bases matching TRBD2. With V trimmed by 3 bases and J by 4 bases, 3 bases remained unmatched. The CDR3 length is 15 residues. CDR1 is SGDLS and CDR2 is YYNGEE in the germline V gene. CDR3 residues: CASSGPSGRYNEQFF. The CDR3 bases are TGTGCCAGCAGCGGACCTAGCGGGAGGTACAATGAGCAGTTCTTC.

The rearrangement links TRBV5-6 to TRBJ1-2, with TRBD1 as a possible D gene (5 bases). V was clipped by 5 bases and J by 4 bases, with 15 bases between them. This CDR3 is 14 amino acids long. Germline CDR1 reads SGHDT; CDR2 reads YYEEEE. The CDR3 protein is CASRHLTDLYGYTF. The CDR3 DNA sequence: TGTGCCAGCAGACACCTGACAGACCTCTATGGCTACACCTTC.

The genes are TRBV7-9 and TRBJ2-1, with 7 bases matching TRBD2. This CDR3 is 12 amino acids long. The V gene end was trimmed by 4 bases and the J gene end by 9 bases; junction bases not matched to a gene: 3. Looked up from germline, CDR1 is SEHNR and CDR2 is FQNEAQ (reference sequence). The CDR3 loop is CASSSPGGEQFF. The DNA of the CDR3 is TGTGCCAGCAGCTCCCCGGGGGGTGAGCAGTTCTTC.

The chain couples TRBV5-6 to TRBJ2-3; TRBD1 matches at 7 bases. V shed 2 bases and J 1 base; nucleotides not matched to a gene: 7. CDR3 length: 16 amino acids. Germline CDR1 SGHDT, CDR2 YYEEEE. CDR3: CASSFPQGVGTDTQYF. The DNA for the CDR3 is TGTGCCAGCAGCTTCCCCCAGGGGGTGGGCACAGATACGCAGTATTTT.

There are a few counts of this clone. The chain recombines TRBV19 with TRBJ2-3; TRBD2 agrees at 9 bases. The germline V gene has CDR1 LNHDA and CDR2 SQIVND (reference sequence). The CDR3 is made up of 19 amino acids. J lost 0 bases, V lost 9 bases, and 19 bases had no gene match. The CDR3: CASSLTSSGVPLSTDTQYF. For the CDR3, the DNA is TGTGCCAGCAGCCTCACTTCTAGCGGGGTTCCCCTAAGCACAGATACGCAGTATTTT. Full variable domain (remainder filled in from reference TRBV19 and TRBJ2-3): DGGITQSPKYLFRKEGQNVTLSCEQNLNHDAMYWYRQDPGQGLRLIYYSQIVNDFQKGDIAEGYSVSREKKESFPLTVTSAQKNPTAFYLCASSLTSSGVPLSTDTQYFGPGTRLTVL.

In its sample, this clone was seen a few times. V usage is TRBV7-9 and J usage is TRBJ2-1; D unclear. The length of the CDR3 is 14 residues. Per germline, CDR1 SEHNR and CDR2 FQNEAQ (reference sequence). V was cut by 7 bases and J by 0 bases, with 10 bases left in between. The CDR3 DNA reads TGTGCCAGCAATACCCTAAGCTCCTACAATGAGCAGTTCTTC. It specifies CASNTLSSYNEQFF.

The rearrangement links TRBV6-5 to TRBJ2-1; 14 bases map to TRBD2. Germline assignment: CDR1 MNHEY and CDR2 SVGAGI. V shed 5 bases and J 6 bases; nucleotides not matched to a gene: 3. The CDR3 sequence is 15 residues long. In DNA form, the CDR3 reads TGTGCCAGCAGTCGAGGACTAGCGGGAGGCAATGAGCAGTTCTTC. Protein sequence: CASSRGLAGGNEQFF.

The J gene is TRBJ2-7, the V gene TRBV4-2; TRBD2 agrees at 9 bases. Losses at the gene ends were 1 base for V and 3 bases for J; bases not matched to a gene: 1. CDR1 and CDR2 from the germline V gene are LGHNA and YNFKEQ. This CDR3 is 14 amino acids long. The CDR3 loop is CASSQVLAGYEQYF. The DNA of the CDR3 is TGTGCCAGCAGCCAAGTACTAGCGGGCTACGAGCAGTACTTC.

Only a few counts were recorded for this clone. The chain has TRBV13 and TRBJ1-1; no clear D. The CDR3 totals 18 residues. The germline gives CDR1 PRHDT, CDR2 FYEKMQ (reference sequence). V was shortened by 5 bases and J by 1 base, with 23 bases between the two germline ends. CDR3 amino acids: CASSPMAGIIPPNTEAFF. The DNA of the CDR3 is TGTGCCAGCAGCCCGATGGCCGGGATCATACCTCCGAACACTGAAGCTTTCTTT. The complete variable domain, with remaining parts taken from reference TRBV13 and TRBJ1-1, reads AAGVIQSPRHLIKEKRETATLKCYPIPRHDTVYWYQQGPGQDPQFLISFYEKMQSDKGSIPDRFSAQQFSDYHSELNMSSLELGDSALYFCASSPMAGIIPPNTEAFFGQGTRLTVV.